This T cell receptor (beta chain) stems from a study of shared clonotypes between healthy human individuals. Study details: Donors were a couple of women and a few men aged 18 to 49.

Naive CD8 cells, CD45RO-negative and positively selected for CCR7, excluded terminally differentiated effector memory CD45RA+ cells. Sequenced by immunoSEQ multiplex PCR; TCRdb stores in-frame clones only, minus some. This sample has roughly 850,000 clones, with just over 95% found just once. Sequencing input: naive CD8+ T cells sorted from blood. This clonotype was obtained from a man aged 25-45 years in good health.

The DNA of the CDR3 is TGTGCCAGCAGCTTAGTCCCCCCCCGGGGGCAACTGCAAGAGACCCAGTACTTC. It translates to CASSLVPPRGQLQETQYF. This chain connects TRBV11-2 to TRBJ2-5; D tentatively reads TRBD1 or TRBD2 (6 bases each). The CDR3 runs to 18 residues. Per the germline V gene, CDR1 is SGHAT and CDR2 is FQNNGV. The V gene lost 1 base and the J gene lost 2 bases, with 20 bases spanning the gap.